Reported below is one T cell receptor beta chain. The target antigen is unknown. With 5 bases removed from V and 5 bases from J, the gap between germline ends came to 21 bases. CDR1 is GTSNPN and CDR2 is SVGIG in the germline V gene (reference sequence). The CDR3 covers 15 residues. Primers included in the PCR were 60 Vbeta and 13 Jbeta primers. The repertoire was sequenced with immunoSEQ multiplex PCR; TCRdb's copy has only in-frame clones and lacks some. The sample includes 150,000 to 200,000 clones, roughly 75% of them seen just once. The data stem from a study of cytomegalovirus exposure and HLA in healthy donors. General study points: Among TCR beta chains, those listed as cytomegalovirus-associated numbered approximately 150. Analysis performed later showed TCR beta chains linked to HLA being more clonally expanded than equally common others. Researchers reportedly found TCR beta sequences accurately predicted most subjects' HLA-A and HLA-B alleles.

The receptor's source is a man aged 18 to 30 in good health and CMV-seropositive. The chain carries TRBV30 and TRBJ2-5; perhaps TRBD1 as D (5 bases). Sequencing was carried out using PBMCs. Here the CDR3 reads CAWAGNYAIGETQYF. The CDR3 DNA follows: TGTGCCTGGGCAGGGAACTACGCGATAGGGGAGACCCAGTACTTC.